One and the same sample provided the 24 T cell receptor beta chains below, sequenced in a study of cytomegalovirus exposure and HLA in healthy donors. The PCR had 60 Vbeta and 13 Jbeta primers. Here immunoSEQ multiplex PCR was the method, and the copy in TCRdb shows in-frame clones only, minus some. The table has 100,000 to 150,000 clones, approximately 10% seen once. Source material: PBMCs. Receptors originate from a woman in her late teens or twenties in good health and CMV-seropositive.

J is TRBJ1-1 and V is TRBV11-1, with a possible D match to TRBD1 (6 bases). Trimming took off 4 bases at V and 4 bases at J, with 19 bases between the two ends. CDR1 is SGHAT, CDR2 FQDESV, per germline (reference sequence). This CDR3 has 16 amino acids. CDR3 region: CASSSISGEASTEAFF. In DNA form, the CDR3 reads TGTGCCAGCAGCTCTATTTCAGGGGAAGCGAGCACTGAAGCTTTCTTT.

The table lists this clone with many counts. The CDR3 DNA is TGTGCCAGCAGCTCGGGTTCGTTCATGAACACTGAAGCTTTCTTT. Amino acids: CASSSGSFMNTEAFF. V usage is TRBV5-6 and J usage is TRBJ1-1; D is uncertain. This CDR3 is 15 amino acids long. The germline V gene encodes CDR1 SGHDT and CDR2 YYEEEE. Trimming left V 3 bases short and J 0 bases short, with 12 bases between.

This sequence joins TRBV29-1 and TRBJ2-3, with 10 bases that match TRBD2. Germline V CDR1 and CDR2: SQVTM, ANQGSEA. With V trimmed by 3 bases and J by 2 bases, 5 bases remained unmatched. The CDR3 totals 15 residues. CDR3 residues: CSVDSSGGPTDTQYF. The DNA of the CDR3 is TGCAGCGTTGATTCTAGCGGGGGCCCCACAGATACGCAGTATTTT.

J is TRBJ1-3 and V is TRBV19; TRBD1 agrees at 9 bases. V lost 3 bases and J lost 2; bases outside the gene matches: 8. Germline loops: CDR1 LNHDA, CDR2 SQIVND (reference sequence). The CDR3 loop spans 17 amino acids. CDR3 sequence (DNA): TGTGCCAGTAGTATCTCCGGGACAGGGAAAGCTGGAAACACCATATATTTT. It encodes CASSISGTGKAGNTIYF.

The V and J genes are TRBV2 and TRBJ2-1; no definite D call. Germline CDR1 is SNHLY and CDR2 is FYNNEI. Deletions cut 7 bases from V and 0 bases from J, with 4 bases between. CDR3 length: 12 residues. CDR3 coding DNA: TGTGCCAGCACGGTCTCCTACAATGAGCAGTTCTTC. As protein: CASTVSYNEQFF.

This clone was seen only a few times. The chain has TRBV12-5 and TRBJ1-5, with 9 nucleotides matching TRBD1. The junction had 17 bases not matched to a gene; V was cut back by 7 bases and J by 7 bases. Germline loops: CDR1 LGHNT, CDR2 FRNRAP. The CDR3 totals 17 residues. For the CDR3, the DNA is TGTGCTAGTGCCACGGGACAGGGAGGTGGGCACGGCCAGCCCCAGCATTTT. Amino acid sequence: CASATGQGGGHGQPQHF. Using reference TRBV12-5 and TRBJ1-5 for the parts outside the CDR3, the full variable domain is DARVTQTPRHKVTEMGQEVTMRCQPILGHNTVFWYRQTMMQGLELLAYFRNRAPLDDSGMPKDRFSAEMPDATLATLKIQPSEPRDSAVYFCASATGQGGGHGQPQHFGDGTRLSIL.

The chain employs TRBV6-4 and TRBJ2-3; TRBD2 matches 10 bases. V lost 3 bases and J lost 3; bases outside the gene matches: 6. Per the germline V gene, CDR1 is MRHNA and CDR2 is SNTAGT. This CDR3 has 16 residues. CDR3 loop: CASSDQAGGETDTQYF. DNA for the CDR3: TGTGCCAGCAGTGATCAAGCGGGAGGGGAGACAGATACGCAGTATTTT.

This clone was seen a few times. The rearrangement joins TRBV28 to TRBJ1-3; D gene uncertain. The CDR3 is made up of 13 amino acids. Germline V gives CDR1 MDHEN, CDR2 SYDVKM. Deletions cut 8 bases from V and 0 bases from J, with 8 bases between. The CDR3 here is CASRRDSGNTIYF. The CDR3 nucleotides are TGTGCCAGCCGGAGGGACTCTGGAAACACCATATATTTT. Combining the CDR3 with reference TRBV28 and TRBJ1-3 gives the whole variable domain DVKVTQSSRYLVKRTGEKVFLECVQDMDHENMFWYRQDPGLGLRLIYFSYDVKMKEKGDIPEGYSVSREKKERFSLILESASTNQTSMYLCASRRDSGNTIYFGEGSWLTVV.

As for this clone: Other nucleotide sequences from this sample produce the same CDR3. This rearrangement joins TRBV4-2 to TRBJ1-2, with TRBD1 identical over 8 bases. CDR3 length: 14 residues. Germline CDR1 and CDR2: LGHNA and YNFKEQ. The junction had 0 bases not matched to a gene; V was cut back by 0 bases and J by 3 bases. This CDR3 is CASSQEQGDYGYTF. DNA for the CDR3: TGTGCCAGCAGCCAAGAACAGGGGGACTATGGCTACACCTTC.

The table lists this clone with a few counts. The V gene is TRBV5-1, the J gene TRBJ1-1; D might be TRBD1 (5 bases). The V and J ends lost 4 bases and 3 bases respectively, with 13 bases between them. The CDR3 is 14 residues long. The V gene's germline CDR1 is SGHRS and CDR2 YFSETQ. DNA for the CDR3: TGCGCCAGCAGCACCAGTCAAGGGGACACTGAAGCTTTCTTT. It yields the protein CASSTSQGDTEAFF.

This clone was seen a few times. The J gene is TRBJ2-1, the V gene TRBV6-5, with D possibly matching TRBD2 (5 bases). CDR3 length: 12 amino acids. From germline, CDR1 is MNHEY and CDR2 SVGAGI. Trimming took 2 bases from V and 8 from J, leaving 7 bases between them. The CDR3 DNA is TGTGCCAGCAGTTACGACGGGGATGAGCAGTTCTTC. Amino acid sequence: CASSYDGDEQFF.

The V and J genes are TRBV7-9 and TRBJ2-1; no clear D gene. The CDR3 length is 15 residues. Trimming removed 0 bases from V and 6 bases from J, with 12 bases in between. Germline CDR1 SEHNR, CDR2 FQNEAQ (reference sequence). The CDR3 sequence: CASSLALESSNEQFF. CDR3 DNA: TGTGCCAGCAGCTTAGCGCTAGAATCCAGCAATGAGCAGTTCTTC.

The chain employs TRBV10-3 and TRBJ2-1; 10 nucleotides align to TRBD2. The trim removed 6 bases at V and 6 bases at J, leaving 5 bases unmatched. The CDR3 contains 14 residues. Germline V gives CDR1 ENHRY, CDR2 SYGVKD. The CDR3 sequence is CAIREGTSANEQFF. For the CDR3, the DNA is TGTGCCATCAGGGAAGGGACTAGCGCCAATGAGCAGTTCTTC.

The chain uses TRBV5-1 and TRBJ2-7; D gene unclear. This CDR3 has 15 amino acids. The V gene lost 3 bases and the J gene lost 0 bases, with 13 bases spanning the gap. Germline-derived CDR1 and CDR2 are SGHRS and YFSETQ. In DNA, the CDR3 is TGCGCCAGCAGCTCTGCGGTCGAAAGCTCCTACGAGCAGTACTTC. It specifies CASSSAVESSYEQYF.

This clone has just a few counts. This chain links TRBV6-4 with TRBJ2-3; no firm D call. Germline V gene sequence: CDR1 MRHNA, CDR2 SNTAGT. The CDR3 has 13 residues. Trimming removed 3 bases from V and 4 bases from J, with 8 bases in between. CDR3: CASSETASDTQYF. CDR3 sequence (DNA): TGTGCCAGCAGTGAAACAGCTTCAGATACGCAGTATTTT.

The genes are TRBV4-2 and TRBJ2-7, with 10 bases that match TRBD2. The CDR3 extends over 15 amino acids. V lost 1 base, J lost 2 bases, and 2 bases stayed unmatched. Germline CDR1 is LGHNA and CDR2 is YNFKEQ. CDR3 protein: CASSQGTSGPYEQYF. As DNA, the CDR3 is TGTGCCAGCAGCCAAGGGACTAGCGGACCCTACGAGCAGTACTTC.

This clone was recorded a few times. V usage is TRBV29-1 and J usage is TRBJ2-3, with 13 bases aligning to TRBD2. CDR1 and CDR2 (germline): SQVTM, ANQGSEA. This CDR3 has 17 residues. V dropped 1 base and J dropped 4; count of bases not matched to a gene: 8. The CDR3 nucleotides are TGCAGCGTTGAAGGCACCGGGACTAGCGGGGCTGCAGATACGCAGTATTTT. Its protein is CSVEGTGTSGAADTQYF.

The chain is built from TRBV28 and TRBJ2-7, with D unclear. Germline lookup yields CDR1 MDHEN and CDR2 SYDVKM. This CDR3 spans 13 amino acids. Trimming removed 4 bases from V and 6 bases from J, with 13 bases in between. The CDR3 DNA reads TGTGCCAGCAGTTATGTGGGCCTACGCGAGCAGTACTTC. This sequence encodes CASSYVGLREQYF.

The chain carries TRBV28 and TRBJ2-1; D possibly corresponds to TRBD2 (5 bases). The CDR3 length is 14 residues. CDR1 is MDHEN, CDR2 SYDVKM, per germline. Trimming removed 4 bases from V and 9 bases from J, with 16 bases in between. The CDR3 nucleotides are TGTGCCAGCAGTTCTTCCCTCCTAGCATCTGAGCAGTTCTTC. Residues: CASSSSLLASEQFF.

This clone was detected a few times. V usage is TRBV6-5 and J usage is TRBJ2-6, with 7 bases fitting TRBD1. V gave up 4 bases and J gave up 1 base; unmatched junction bases: 4. The CDR3 length is 16 residues. Per the germline V gene, CDR1 is MNHEY and CDR2 is SVGAGI. The CDR3 here is CASSFRQGSGANVLTF. The CDR3 DNA reads as TGTGCCAGCAGTTTCAGACAGGGTTCTGGGGCCAACGTCCTGACTTTC.

This chain joins TRBV6-1 and TRBJ1-2; D remains ambiguous. Germline V CDR1 and CDR2: MNHNS, SASEGT. This CDR3 is built from 13 residues. Trimming took 4 bases from V and 6 from J, leaving 12 bases between them. CDR3 region: CASSVEGTHGYTF. The CDR3 DNA reads TGTGCCAGCAGTGTAGAGGGAACCCATGGCTACACCTTC.

This clone was seen a handful of times. CDR3 sequence: CASSLESGQETQYF. CDR3 bases: TGCGCCAGCAGCTTGGAGTCAGGTCAGGAGACCCAGTACTTC. V is TRBV5-1 and J is TRBJ2-5; no firm D call. V lost 0 bases, J lost 5 bases, and 11 bases lay in between. The V gene's germline CDR1 is SGHRS and CDR2 YFSETQ. This CDR3 is 14 amino acids long. The full variable domain, with the rest looked up from reference TRBV5-1 and TRBJ2-5, is KAGVTQTPRYLIKTRGQQVTLSCSPISGHRSVSWYQQTPGQGLQFLFEYFSETQRNKGNFPGRFSGRQFSNSRSEMNVSTLELGDSALYLCASSLESGQETQYFGPGTRLLVL.

A few counts support this clone. This chain uses TRBV30 with TRBJ1-3, with a weak D call TRBD1 (6 bases). The CDR3 length is 17 residues. Germline V gene data show CDR1 as GTSNPN and CDR2 as SVGIG (reference sequence). The germline V and J ends were trimmed by 4 bases and 2 bases, with 21 bases remaining between them. The CDR3 DNA reads TGTGCCTGGAATCGGGGGGTTGGGGGCTTCGCTGGAAACACCATATATTTT. Its protein product is CAWNRGVGGFAGNTIYF.

Comments on this clone: Within the sample, other DNA sequences also encode this same CDR3. The chain combines TRBV6-5 with TRBJ1-3; 7 nucleotides match TRBD1. Per germline, CDR1 MNHEY and CDR2 SVGAGI. This CDR3 is 15 amino acids long. Trimming cost V 0 bases and J 13 bases; bases outside gene matches: 12. The CDR3 protein is CASSYSGGGTAAIYF. Here the CDR3 DNA reads TGTGCCAGCAGTTACTCGGGCGGAGGGACAGCGGCTATATATTTT.